The 31 T cell receptor beta chains in this list originate from one sample, sequenced in a study of STAT5B mutations in CD4+ large granular lymphocyte leukemia. Clones were read by immunoSEQ multiplex PCR, and TCRdb kept only the in-frame ones, dropping some. The table lists 30,000 to 35,000 clones, 85% of them singletons, with around 4.6% in the top ten. The sample was CD4+ T cells from blood buffy coats. The receptors here all came from a human donor in good health.

The J gene is TRBJ2-5, the V gene TRBV5-1; the match to TRBD2 covers 9 bases. The ends lost 6 bases at V and 1 base at J; junction bases unmatched: 10. Germline-derived CDR1 and CDR2 are SGHRS and YFSETQ. This CDR3 comprises 16 residues. Here the CDR3 DNA reads TGCGCCAGCAAGACAGGTCTAGCGGGGCTCCAAGAGACCCAGTACTTC. Protein: CASKTGLAGLQETQYF.

The chain uses TRBV30 and TRBJ2-5; TRBD1 might be the D (6 bases). This CDR3 comprises 13 residues. Germline V gives CDR1 GTSNPN, CDR2 SVGIG (reference sequence). V dropped 5 bases and J dropped 1 base, with 11 bases sitting between them. In DNA, the CDR3 is TGTGCCTGGGAGAGGACAGTCCAAGAGACCCAGTACTTC. Its protein is CAWERTVQETQYF.

The V and J genes are TRBV30 and TRBJ2-7; a possible D gene is TRBD2 (5 bases). The CDR3 spans 12 residues. CDR1 GTSNPN and CDR2 SVGIG come from the germline V gene (reference sequence). Trimming cost V 1 base and J 1 base, with 5 bases left between them. The CDR3 loop is CAWSGTSYEQYF. Here the CDR3 DNA reads TGTGCCTGGAGTGGGACTTCCTACGAGCAGTACTTC.

This chain connects TRBV5-1 to TRBJ2-7, with a tentative D call TRBD2 (6 bases). Germline CDR1 SGHRS, CDR2 YFSETQ. V was pared by 2 bases and J by 2 bases, with 11 bases between. The CDR3 has 14 residues. The chain's CDR3 is CASSFSGAAYEQYF. The CDR3, as DNA: TGCGCCAGCAGCTTTAGCGGAGCTGCCTACGAGCAGTACTTC.

The rearrangement joins TRBV5-1 to TRBJ1-1; D is undetermined. CDR1 SGHRS and CDR2 YFSETQ come from the germline V gene. V lost 5 bases to trimming and J lost 5 bases, with 16 bases between them. The CDR3 sequence is 14 residues long. CDR3 region: CASRPRVDSTEAFF. The CDR3 DNA reads TGCGCCAGCAGACCCAGAGTGGACTCTACTGAAGCTTTCTTT. The full variable domain, rest sourced from reference TRBV5-1 and TRBJ1-1, is KAGVTQTPRYLIKTRGQQVTLSCSPISGHRSVSWYQQTPGQGLQFLFEYFSETQRNKGNFPGRFSGRQFSNSRSEMNVSTLELGDSALYLCASRPRVDSTEAFFGQGTRLTVV.

The rearrangement uses TRBV7-2 and TRBJ2-3; 9 bases line up with TRBD2. Germline assignment: CDR1 SGHTA and CDR2 FQGNSA. V shed 9 bases, J shed 6 bases, and the junction held 7 bases outside the gene matches. The CDR3 totals 13 residues. This chain's CDR3 is CASTSGSHDTQYF. As DNA, the CDR3 is TGTGCCAGTACTAGCGGGTCGCATGATACGCAGTATTTT. The whole variable domain, remainder taken from reference TRBV7-2 and TRBJ2-3, is GAGVSQSPSNKVTEKGKDVELRCDPISGHTALYWYRQSLGQGLEFLIYFQGNSAPDKSGLPSDRFSAERTGGSVSTLTIQRTQQEDSAVYLCASTSGSHDTQYFGPGTRLTVL.

About this clone: At one boundary the junction diverges from the germline segment, which might be a read error. J is TRBJ2-1 and V is TRBV11-2, with D perhaps matching TRBD2 (6 bases). CDR3 length: 12 amino acids. From germline, CDR1 is SGHAT and CDR2 FQNNGV. CDR3: CASSPDGGRSIF. Written as DNA, the CDR3 is TGTGCCAGCAGCCCGGACGGAGGGAGGTCGATCTTC. The entire variable domain, with the rest obtained from reference TRBV11-2 and TRBJ2-1, is as follows: EAGVAQSPRYKIIEKRQSVAFWCNPISGHATLYWYQQILGQGPKLLIQFQNNGVVDDSQLPKDRFSAERLKGVDSTLKIQPAKLEDSAVYLCASSPDGGRSIFGPGTRLTVL.

This clone was found once. The V gene is TRBV19, the J gene TRBJ2-4; the D is unclear. Germline CDR1 LNHDA, CDR2 SQIVND (reference sequence). The germline V and J ends were trimmed by 3 bases and 0 bases, with 15 bases remaining between them. This CDR3 has 17 amino acids. CDR3: CASSMIKGLVAKNIQYF. In DNA form, the CDR3 reads TGTGCCAGTAGTATGATCAAGGGCTTGGTAGCCAAAAACATTCAGTACTTC.

The chain couples TRBV6-5 to TRBJ2-3, with 15 nucleotides matching TRBD2. Germline CDR1 reads MNHEY; CDR2 reads SVGAGI. This CDR3 comprises 15 residues. J lost 4 bases, V lost 5 bases, and 1 base had no gene match. The CDR3 sequence is CASSGLAGGPDTQYF. CDR3 nucleotide sequence: TGTGCCAGCAGTGGACTAGCGGGAGGGCCAGATACGCAGTATTTT.

The chain carries TRBV29-1 and TRBJ1-5; D perhaps matches TRBD1 (6 bases). The germline gives CDR1 SQVTM, CDR2 ANQGSEA. V dropped 5 bases and J dropped 7 bases, with 15 bases sitting between them. The CDR3 consists of 13 residues. The CDR3 sequence: CSVLTGWAQPQHF. CDR3 in DNA: TGCAGCGTTCTCACAGGGTGGGCCCAGCCCCAGCATTTT.

The rearrangement links TRBV5-1 to TRBJ1-4, with D unresolved. Germline V CDR1 and CDR2: SGHRS, YFSETQ. Trimming took 5 bases from V and 4 from J, leaving 9 bases between them. CDR3 size: 13 residues. This CDR3 reads CASSPGNNEKLFF. The CDR3 DNA follows: TGCGCCAGCAGTCCAGGAAATAATGAAAAACTGTTTTTT.

V is TRBV9 and J is TRBJ2-3; the match to TRBD1 covers 7 bases. Germline values: CDR1 SGDLS, CDR2 YYNGEE. V shed 3 bases and J 4 bases; nucleotides not matched to a gene: 5. CDR3 size: 14 residues. DNA of the CDR3: TGTGCCAGCAGCGAACGACAGGGACCAGATACGCAGTATTTT. Translating gives CASSERQGPDTQYF.

The chain has TRBV28 and TRBJ1-1; D might be TRBD1 (6 bases). The CDR3 covers 15 residues. Germline values: CDR1 MDHEN, CDR2 SYDVKM. Trimming pared 4 bases from V and 1 base from J, leaving 13 bases between. The CDR3 region is CASSSTGPRNTEAFF. The CDR3 DNA follows: TGTGCCAGCAGTTCGACAGGCCCCCGGAACACTGAAGCTTTCTTT.

In this sample, this clone turned up once. The rearrangement uses TRBV5-1 and TRBJ2-4; D is perhaps TRBD1 (5 bases). The V gene's germline CDR1 is SGHRS and CDR2 YFSETQ. The V gene lost 5 bases and the J gene lost 4 bases, with 10 bases spanning the gap. This CDR3 is built from 13 residues. The CDR3 DNA is TGCGCCAGCAGAGGGCAGGGAAAAAACATTCAGTACTTC. Protein product: CASRGQGKNIQYF. Looking up the rest from reference TRBV5-1 and TRBJ2-4 gives the full variable domain: KAGVTQTPRYLIKTRGQQVTLSCSPISGHRSVSWYQQTPGQGLQFLFEYFSETQRNKGNFPGRFSGRQFSNSRSEMNVSTLELGDSALYLCASRGQGKNIQYFGAGTRLSVL.

This rearrangement joins TRBV27 to TRBJ1-2; D unclear. The germline CDR1 and CDR2 sequences are MNHEY and SMNVEV (reference sequence). The ends were cut back, 3 bases at V and 2 bases at J, with 7 bases in the middle. The CDR3 totals 13 residues. CDR3 coding DNA: TGTGCCAGCAGTTTCCAGAGCAACTATGGCTACACCTTC. Translated, it gives CASSFQSNYGYTF.

This clone showed up just a few times. This rearrangement joins TRBV7-2 to TRBJ1-5; the D gene is possibly TRBD1 (5 bases). CDR1 SGHTA and CDR2 FQGNSA come from the germline V gene. The V gene lost 4 bases and the J gene lost 0 bases, with 10 bases spanning the gap. The CDR3 is 15 residues long. CDR3 region: CASSSQVYSNQPQHF. CDR3 nucleotide sequence: TGTGCCAGCAGCTCACAGGTATATAGCAATCAGCCCCAGCATTTT.

This rearrangement joins TRBV5-4 to TRBJ2-1, with 12 positions matching TRBD2. The ends lost 5 bases at V and 2 bases at J; junction bases unmatched: 5. Germline CDR1 SGHNT, CDR2 YYREEE (reference sequence). This CDR3 is built from 16 residues. The CDR3 nucleotides read TGTGCCAGCAGTCGCAGACTAGCGGGAGCCTACAATGAGCAGTTCTTC. Translation gives CASSRRLAGAYNEQFF.

The chain has TRBV18 and TRBJ2-4, with D tentatively TRBD1 or TRBD2 (6 bases each). V gave up 8 bases and J gave up 8 bases, with 25 bases separating them. Looked up from germline, CDR1 is KGHSH and CDR2 is LQKENI. The CDR3 extends over 16 amino acids. The CDR3 DNA follows: TGTGCCAGCACCCAGGTGGGGGCGTTCTCGGGAGACATTCAGTACTTC. It is translated as CASTQVGAFSGDIQYF.

This sequence joins TRBV25-1 and TRBJ1-5; D is ambiguous. This CDR3 is 14 amino acids long. Trimming took 8 bases from V and 7 from J, leaving 18 bases between them. Per germline, CDR1 MGHDK and CDR2 SYGVNS. CDR3 bases: TGTGCCAGCCCCGGGGAAGAGGATGCCCAGCCCCAGCATTTT. This sequence encodes CASPGEEDAQPQHF.

V gene TRBV5-1 combines with J gene TRBJ2-3; 11 bases line up with TRBD2. With 4 bases clipped from V and 4 bases from J, the junction kept 5 bases outside the gene matches. From germline, CDR1 is SGHRS and CDR2 YFSETQ. This CDR3 is 15 amino acids long. The CDR3 bases are TGCGCCAGCAGCCCACAGACTAGCGGGGCAGATACGCAGTATTTT. Encoded protein: CASSPQTSGADTQYF.

The V call is TRBV7-6, the J call TRBJ2-2; 9 nucleotides match TRBD1. CDR1 and CDR2 from the germline V gene are SGHVS and FNYEAQ. Trimming cost V 3 bases and J 4 bases; bases outside gene matches: 12. The CDR3 covers 18 residues. CDR3 loop: CASSFYSGTGTFTGELFF. CDR3 in DNA: TGTGCCAGCAGCTTCTACTCCGGGACAGGGACTTTCACCGGGGAGCTGTTTTTT. The whole variable domain, remainder taken from reference TRBV7-6 and TRBJ2-2, is GAGVSQSPRYKVTKRGQDVALRCDPISGHVSLYWYRQALGQGPEFLTYFNYEAQQDKSGLPNDRFSAERPEGSISTLTIQRTEQRDSAMYRCASSFYSGTGTFTGELFFGEGSRLTVL.

This chain joins TRBV27 and TRBJ1-3; D is unclear. The CDR3 contains 13 residues. Germline CDR1 MNHEY, CDR2 SMNVEV (reference sequence). The V gene lost 10 bases and the J gene lost 4 bases, with 14 bases spanning the gap. The CDR3 is CANNDMIGNTIYF. As DNA, the CDR3 is TGTGCCAACAACGACATGATCGGAAACACCATATATTTT.

This chain links TRBV5-1 with TRBJ2-3; either TRBD1 or TRBD2 may supply D (5 bases each). With 0 bases removed from V and 4 bases from J, the gap between germline ends came to 12 bases. This CDR3 spans 15 amino acids. Germline V gives CDR1 SGHRS, CDR2 YFSETQ. DNA for the CDR3: TGCGCCAGCAGCTTGGGAACGGTGGGGGCAGATACGCAGTATTTT. It specifies CASSLGTVGADTQYF.

V usage is TRBV4-2 and J usage is TRBJ1-6, with no clear D. V was trimmed by 0 bases and J by 5 bases, leaving 17 bases between them. The CDR3 loop spans 18 amino acids. Germline lookup yields CDR1 LGHNA and CDR2 YNFKEQ. DNA of the CDR3: TGTGCCAGCAGCCAAGAAAGCTGGCTGACGGGAAATAATTCACCCCTCCACTTT. Protein: CASSQESWLTGNNSPLHF.

V usage is TRBV7-2 and J usage is TRBJ1-5; perhaps TRBD1 as D (5 bases). V was cut by 1 base and J by 4 bases, with 11 bases left in between. The CDR3 consists of 15 residues. Germline V gene data show CDR1 as SGHTA and CDR2 as FQGNSA. The CDR3 DNA reads as TGTGCCAGCAGCTTAGGGGGGGGTCTTAATCAGCCCCAGCATTTT. Protein product: CASSLGGGLNQPQHF.

The gene calls are TRBV5-4 and TRBJ2-7; maybe TRBD2 (6 bases). Trimming removed 3 bases from V and 1 base from J, with 17 bases in between. CDR3 length: 16 residues. Germline V gene sequence: CDR1 SGHNT, CDR2 YYREEE (reference sequence). The CDR3 is CASSSPRESLSYEQYF. The DNA of the CDR3 is TGTGCCAGCAGCTCCCCCCGGGAGTCCTTATCCTACGAGCAGTACTTC.

The chain recombines TRBV5-6 with TRBJ2-1, with 11 bases fitting TRBD2. Losses at the gene ends were 0 bases for V and 9 bases for J; bases not matched to a gene: 8. The germline V gene has CDR1 SGHDT and CDR2 YYEEEE. The CDR3 sequence is 16 residues long. The CDR3 region is CASSLADGLAGGEQFF. The CDR3 DNA sequence: TGTGCCAGCAGCTTGGCGGACGGACTAGCGGGTGGTGAGCAGTTCTTC.

This chain connects TRBV7-9 to TRBJ2-1; 9 bases match TRBD2. There are 16 residues in the CDR3. The J segment lost 0 bases and the V segment lost 5 bases, leaving 5 bases of the junction unmatched. The germline CDR1 and CDR2 sequences are SEHNR and FQNEAQ (reference sequence). Here the CDR3 reads CASSPPSGISYNEQFF. The DNA of the CDR3 is TGTGCCAGCAGCCCCCCTAGCGGGATCTCCTACAATGAGCAGTTCTTC.

The chain has TRBV18 and TRBJ1-4; D unresolved. This CDR3 contains 13 residues. Germline V lookup: CDR1 KGHSH, CDR2 LQKENI. With 4 bases removed from V and 5 bases from J, the gap between germline ends came to 8 bases. The CDR3 here is CASSHGENEKLFF. Here the CDR3 DNA reads TGTGCCAGCTCACATGGAGAGAATGAAAAACTGTTTTTT.

CDR3 protein: CASSSTTAYEQYF. CDR3 DNA sequence: TGTGCCAGCAGCTCCACGACAGCCTACGAGCAGTACTTC. The gene calls are TRBV7-6 and TRBJ2-7; possibly TRBD1 for D (5 bases). V dropped 4 bases and J dropped 2 bases, with 9 bases sitting between them. CDR1 is SGHVS, CDR2 FNYEAQ, per germline. CDR3 length: 13 residues.

The chain joins TRBV25-1 to TRBJ2-1; 12 bases agree with TRBD1. The V and J ends lost 3 bases and 7 bases, in that order; junction bases with no gene match: 4. CDR1 and CDR2 (germline): MGHDK, SYGVNS. This CDR3 region has 15 residues. Here the CDR3 reads CASSDPGQGANEQFF. The CDR3 DNA is TGTGCCAGCAGTGATCCGGGACAGGGGGCAAATGAGCAGTTCTTC.